This T cell receptor (beta chain) was captured by sequencing in a study of cytomegalovirus exposure and HLA in healthy donors (dated by TCRdb to the late 2010s). General notes on the study: An earlier analysis of several hundred of the donors reported 276 Gb of sequence data and roughly 120 million unique TCR beta sequences obtained from 150 million to 200 million T cells. An early release that covered several hundred HLA-typed donors contained about 300 gigabases of sequencing data and about 93 million unique TCR sequences. The genetic ancestry cluster associated with self-reported Caucasian donors included about 81% of the roughly 390 genotyped donors. The study was designed to test whether signatures of past pathogen exposure could be identified by cataloging public T cell receptors. The T cell repertoires of around 730 subjects were profiled by immunosequencing and related to cytomegalovirus serostatus. In addition to the first cohort of 500 to 850 subjects, a separate validation cohort of about 120 different subjects was used. The study combined high-throughput TCR immunosequencing, statistical association of individual TCRs with disease status, and machine learning to predict cytomegalovirus infection status. A later analysis re-analyzed previously published TCR beta repertoires from roughly 690 donors and added high-resolution HLA genotyping to study TCR occurrence patterns. The later analysis used no new phenotypic data to find candidate immune exposures, relying instead on TCR beta sequences and their occurrence across donors. In an earlier analysis of 500 to 650 of the donors, high-throughput TCR beta sequencing was used to judge whether each TCR beta V gene segment behaved as functional or pseudogenic. Donor age, sex, ethnicity and CMV serostatus were compiled alongside the repertoire data. Genome-wide SNP genotypes for about 65% of the 666 donors were used in a later genetic analysis, which treated that subset as a discovery cohort. All discovery cohort repertoires had been generated using a single sequencing platform. Both class I and class II loci were covered by HLA typing, at four-digit resolution. Typing coverage differed by locus: A, B, C, DRB1 and DQB1 were typed in about 620-640 donors, DQA1 in roughly 500, DPA1 in 606, and DPB1 in roughly 450. A handful of DR-DQ haplotypes were treated as single units for association and clustering because of strong linkage in the cohort. Among about 400 genotyped donors of the cohort, an average of approximately 220,000 unique TCR beta nucleotide sequences was sequenced per donor, of which about 19% were non-productive. General conclusions and limits of the study: In a later analysis, most CMV-associated TCR beta chains were found to appear HLA-restricted, with HLA associations seemingly driven largely by CMV exposure. In both the original and validation cohorts, the classifier was reported to diagnose cytomegalovirus status with high specificity and sensitivity. In a later analysis, HLA-associated TCR beta chains were found to be more clonally expanded and to have lower generation probabilities than equally common non-associated chains. In this cohort, only TCR beta chains were sequenced, and detectable features were limited by the absence of alpha or paired-chain data. Because counts were too low, roughly 16 rarely observed V segments, including chromosome 9 orphons, were excluded from the earlier analysis of some 590 of the donors. Correlated functional status among segregating V segments might reflect linkage disequilibrium, but an unknown experimental factor could not be ruled out. A total of 150 to 200 TCR beta chains were listed by the study as associated with cytomegalovirus. A further reported finding was that TCR beta sequences accurately predicted the HLA-A and HLA-B alleles for most subjects in the first cohort. The authors suggested that the approach could potentially be extended to other disease states and immunological phenotypes. According to a later genetic analysis, donors in an Asian-associated ancestry cluster had fewer N-insertions in productive TCRs than the roughly 660-donor mean. The presence/absence analyses assumed that sequencing depth was roughly uniform across donors, and that assumption may not be true. Because HLA typing was unavailable for some donors at each locus, only the typed subset was used in association tests. Several of the top co-occurrence clusters appeared to be linked to parvovirus B19, influenza, CMV and Epstein-Barr virus, according to a later analysis. In an earlier analysis of approximately 590 of the donors, most TCR beta V segments were observed in productive rearrangements about 87% or about 30% of the time, broadly matching IMGT annotations. A later analysis associated 16,951 TCR beta sequences with specific HLA alleles at a false discovery rate of 0.05. When HLA alleles, especially DR and DQ, strongly co-occurred, TCR associations were difficult to assign to individual alleles. Most TCR sequences were seen in very few donors, while some public TCRs were found in many individuals. For the cohort, immune exposure information was limited to CMV serostatus. A later genetic analysis associated a missense DCLRE1C variant with V-gene and J-gene trimming of TCR beta chains, and an independent cohort replicated the association. A few of the identified cytomegalovirus-associated TCR beta chains were confirmed in vitro to be specific for cytomegalovirus antigens. A group of highly shared sequence variants was considered likely to be a technical artifact of the sequencing pipeline. In a later analysis, the rate of TCR association differed among HLA loci, with DRB1 alleles having the most associated TCRs and HLA-C alleles having the fewest.

The cohort comprised 666 healthy bone marrow donors. At the time of sampling, every cohort member was nominally healthy, though immune exposures that went unrecorded were likely present. The donor tested CMV seronegative, placing the donor among the approximately 360 seronegative members of the cohort. A peripheral blood sample was collected from each donor, and TCR beta sequencing was performed on peripheral blood mononuclear cells. Genomic DNA was extracted from the blood cell samples with the Qiagen DNeasy Blood Extraction Kit. Comment on this clone: No antigen is known for it. Qualities for individual bases were not recorded, and no much larger clone is one base off.

The library was made by the immunoSEQ multiplex PCR assay. For the multiplex PCR, a mixture combining 60 forward primers for TCR Vbeta segments and 13 reverse primers for TCR Jbeta segments was used. The CDR3 region of rearranged TCR beta genes was amplified from genomic DNA with a multiplex PCR assay. Amplified TCR beta libraries were sequenced as 87-base-pair reads on the Illumina HiSeq System. The authors processed their data as follows. In a later analysis, tens of millions of unique TCR beta chains were counted across the 650 to 750 repertoires, and around 10 million of these chains were shared by at least two donors. To remove PCR and sequencing errors, raw reads were error-corrected and collapsed into unique sequences using a nearest-neighbor algorithm that merged closely related sequences. Alignment of CDR3 sequences to IMGT reference sequences was used to assign V, D and J gene segments. For a sequence to be retained, a match of at least six nucleotides to both a V gene segment and a J gene segment was required. A rearrangement counted as productive if the CDR3 had no stop codons and remained in frame with V and J, and every other rearrangement counted as non-productive. CDR3 was defined according to IMGT convention as the region running from the second conserved V-encoded cysteine to the conserved J-encoded phenylalanine. In an earlier analysis of around 640 of the donors, sequences lacking an unambiguous match to a single V gene segment were excluded. An earlier analysis of fewer than 750 of the donors called V segments functional above 56.7% productive rearrangements and segregating when the between-donor standard deviation exceeded 5%. A statistical classification framework was developed to diagnose cytomegalovirus status using the catalog of TCR beta chain sequences. V and J gene assignment, in a later analysis, came from comparing TCR nucleotide sequences with IMGT/GENE-DB human TR gene sequences. The TCRdist pipeline was used in a later analysis to assign CDR3 sequences and most-parsimonious VDJ recombination scenarios. In a later analysis, each TCR beta chain was defined by its CDR3 amino acid sequence together with its V-gene family, and reads without a unique V-gene family were excluded. In a later analysis, approximately 640 highly shared, low-generation-probability nucleotide sequences were removed to address suspected cross-contamination and a sequencing artifact. A later analysis calculated a clonal expansion index for each public chain from normalized within-repertoire ranks of inferred template counts. Generation probabilities in a later analysis came from a VDJ recombination model fitted to out-of-frame rearrangements, and those results were checked against IGoR. A later analysis scored TCR-TCR, TCR-HLA and TCR-CMV co-occurrence with hypergeometric tests, applying a repertoire-size bias correction to TCR pairs. A later analysis estimated false discovery rates by permuting HLA or CMV assignments 20 times. In a later analysis, co-occurring TCRs were grouped using DBSCAN, and TCRdist sequence similarity was added for clustering within HLA-allele-positive subsets. Co-occurrence clustering excluded repertoires with fewer than 30,000 or more than 120,000 public chains, plus five with anomalous nucleotide sharing. Here the immuneACCESS table is served through TCRdb, limited to in-frame sequences with V and J called. Missing clones are a known gap in these copies; in checked studies unresolved V genes cover under half, and the rest lacks a known reason. That table furnishes V, J and clone size, whereas the DNA furnished D and trimming. For this sample there are roughly 200,000 clones; 75% to 90% appear just once. The biggest ten clones account for around 0.99% of the sample.

The TCR originated in a boy aged 2 to 10 in good health and CMV-seronegative. Sequences were obtained from PBMCs.

The CDR3 reads CASSKTSGGANEQFF. In nucleotide form, the sequence is TGTGCCAGCAGCAAGACTAGCGGGGGTGCGAATGAGCAGTTCTTC. The V gene is TRBV7-3 and the J gene is TRBJ2-1, with 12 central nucleotides matching TRBD2. Reading from cysteine to phenylalanine, the CDR3 counts 15 amino acids. CDR3 DNA only is kept here, 45 bases in frame from base 1. Sequences SGHTA (CDR1) and FQGTGA (CDR2) are obtained from the germline V gene. Clipping removes 5 bases from V and 7 bases from J, with 6 as the unmatched junction base count.